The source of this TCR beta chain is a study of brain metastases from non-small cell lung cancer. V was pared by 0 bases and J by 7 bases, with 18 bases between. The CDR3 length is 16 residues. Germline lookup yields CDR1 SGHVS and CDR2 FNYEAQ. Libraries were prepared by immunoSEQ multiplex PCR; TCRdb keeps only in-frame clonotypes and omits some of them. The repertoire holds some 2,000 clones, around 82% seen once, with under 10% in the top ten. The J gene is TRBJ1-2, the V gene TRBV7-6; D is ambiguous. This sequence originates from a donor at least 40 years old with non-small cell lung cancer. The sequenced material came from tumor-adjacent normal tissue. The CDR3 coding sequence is TGTGCCAGCAGCTTAGCGCACGGTCGACCATTGGGTGGCTACACCTTC. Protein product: CASSLAHGRPLGGYTF.